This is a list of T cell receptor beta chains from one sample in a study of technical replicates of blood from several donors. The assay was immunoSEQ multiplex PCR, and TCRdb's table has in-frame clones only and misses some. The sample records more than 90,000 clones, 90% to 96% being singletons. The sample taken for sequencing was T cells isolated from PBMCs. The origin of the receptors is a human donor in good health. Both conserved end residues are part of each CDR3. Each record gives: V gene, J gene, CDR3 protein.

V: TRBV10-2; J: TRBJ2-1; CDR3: CASTLYNEQFF
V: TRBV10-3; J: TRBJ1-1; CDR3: CAISGSLTGNTEAFF
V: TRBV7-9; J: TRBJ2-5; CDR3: CASSLAAGAGETQYF
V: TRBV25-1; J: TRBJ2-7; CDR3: CASSEAREINEQYF
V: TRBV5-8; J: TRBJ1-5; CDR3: CASSFPGQPIQPQHF
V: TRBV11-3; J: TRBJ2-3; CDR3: CASSLRGTGLTDTQYF
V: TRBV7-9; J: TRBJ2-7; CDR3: CASSPTGYEQYF
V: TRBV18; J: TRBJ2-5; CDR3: CASSLEIAGEGETQYF
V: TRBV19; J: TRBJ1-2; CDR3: CASSISRNYGYTF
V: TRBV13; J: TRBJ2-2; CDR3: CASSPRGLAGGGGELFF
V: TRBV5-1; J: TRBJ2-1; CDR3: CASSLAYAGSYNEQFF
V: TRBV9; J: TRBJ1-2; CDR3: CASSDSYDRDNYGYTF
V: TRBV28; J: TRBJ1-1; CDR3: CASSLTGGNTEAFF
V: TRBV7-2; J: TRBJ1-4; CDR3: CASSLVRGQGEKLFF
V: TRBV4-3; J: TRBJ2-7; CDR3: CASSQDLSGRPHEQYF
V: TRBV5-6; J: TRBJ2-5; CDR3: CASSLDRSETQYF
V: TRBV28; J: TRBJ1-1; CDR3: CASRQGNTEAFF
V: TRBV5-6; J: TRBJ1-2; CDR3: CASSLAMTGVYGYTF
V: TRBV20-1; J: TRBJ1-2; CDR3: CSASRVDGYTF
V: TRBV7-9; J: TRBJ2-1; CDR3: CASSLVIGMNNEQFF
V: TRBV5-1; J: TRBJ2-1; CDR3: CASSPGADRSYNEQFF
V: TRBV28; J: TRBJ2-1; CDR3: CASSFSGTGPYNEQFF
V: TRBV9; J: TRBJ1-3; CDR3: CASSAEPGYGNTIYF
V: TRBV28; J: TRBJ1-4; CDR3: CASSTNRGLTNEKLFF
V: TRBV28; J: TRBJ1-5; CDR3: CATYFDRNQPQHF
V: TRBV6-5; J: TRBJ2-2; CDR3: CASSYQDRATGELFF
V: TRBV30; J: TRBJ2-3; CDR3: CASAEGETDTQYF
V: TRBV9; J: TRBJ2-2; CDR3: CASSVGKGGVTGELFF
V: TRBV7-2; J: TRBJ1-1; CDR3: CASSQNRANTEAFF
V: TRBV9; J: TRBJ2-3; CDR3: CASSVGGFSTDTQYF
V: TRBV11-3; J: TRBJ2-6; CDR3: CASSPSGSSGANVLTF
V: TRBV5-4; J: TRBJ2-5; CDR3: CASSPGLAETQYF
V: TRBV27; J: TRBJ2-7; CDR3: CASSLYSSGLSYEQYF
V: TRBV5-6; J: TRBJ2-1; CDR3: CASSLQGPVNEQFF
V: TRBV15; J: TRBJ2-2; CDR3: CATSRDIAFANTGELFF
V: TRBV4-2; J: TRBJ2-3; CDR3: CASSQDMGGEYTDTQYF
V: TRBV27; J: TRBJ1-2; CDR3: CASTNLGQGLSGYTF
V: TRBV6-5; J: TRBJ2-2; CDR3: CASSRQNTGELFF
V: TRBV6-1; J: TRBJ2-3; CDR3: CASRRTSGSDTQYF
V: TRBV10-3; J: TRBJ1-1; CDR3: CAISRLGGSAEAFF
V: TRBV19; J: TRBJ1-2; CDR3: CASRMTGGSGYGYTF
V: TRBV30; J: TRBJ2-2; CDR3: CAWIGTGGAGELFF
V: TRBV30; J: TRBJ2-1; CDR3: CAWSAGLAGGPGNEQFF
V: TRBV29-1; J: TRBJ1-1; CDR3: CSGGEGTGALSTEAFF
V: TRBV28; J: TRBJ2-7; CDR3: CASSWAGGSSYEQYF
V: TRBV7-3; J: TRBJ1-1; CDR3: CASSLAGTNTEAFF
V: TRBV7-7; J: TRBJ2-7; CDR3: CASSPGLAGDPSYEQYF